Listed here are 27 T cell receptor beta chains from one sample, sequenced in a study of tumor-infiltrating lymphocytes in oesophageal squamous cell carcinoma. MiXCR was run by TCRdb on the PCR reads, yielding one entry per CDR3 protein. The profile shows fewer than 15,000 distinct CDR3 sequences, approximately 50% of them singletons. The sequencing sample was made of esophageal tumor tissue. These receptors were taken from a male donor with esophageal squamous cell carcinoma.

This chain links TRBV7-2 with TRBJ2-1; D is uncertain. This CDR3 has 15 residues. Trimming took off 3 bases at V and 0 bases at J, with 9 bases between the two ends. Germline V gene data show CDR1 as SGHTA and CDR2 as FQGNSA. The CDR3 sequence: CASSLVKGSYNEQFF. CDR3 nucleotides: TGTGCCAGCAGCTTGGTAAAGGGCTCCTACAATGAGCAGTTCTTC.

This clonotype was detected ten times or more. Just one base apart from a much larger clone, this may be a read error. V usage is TRBV7-3 and J usage is TRBJ2-1; 13 bases match TRBD2. Germline trimming cut 5 bases from V and 10 bases from J; bases unmatched to any gene: 8. From germline, CDR1 is SGHTA and CDR2 FQGTGA. The CDR3 is 15 amino acids. The CDR3 bases are TGTGCCAGCAGCCCAGGGACTAGCGGGATTTCCGAGCAGTTCTTC. Residues: CASSPGTSGISEQFF.

This clonotype was detected ten times or more. The V gene is TRBV7-3, the J gene TRBJ2-3; 8 nucleotides line up with TRBD2. The J call is doubtful: the DNA matches TRBJ2-5 better. Germline V CDR1 and CDR2: SGHTA, FQGTGA. The CDR3 is 13 residues long. The CDR3 nucleotides read TGTGCCAGCAGCTCGGGACTAGAACAGACCCAGTACTTC. Translating it yields CASSSGLEQTQYF.

The gene calls are TRBV6-1 and TRBJ2-7, with D uncertain. With the DNA end fitting TRBJ2-1 better, the J assignment may be wrong. Germline-derived CDR1 and CDR2 are MNHNS and SASEGT. CDR3 length: 12 amino acids. In DNA form, the CDR3 reads TGTGCCAGCAGTGAATCCGTCTACGAGCAGTTCTTC. This encodes CASSESVYEQFF.

There are many counts of this clonotype. This chain joins TRBV5-1 and TRBJ1-1; 8 bases are shared with TRBD1. Germline V gives CDR1 SGHRS, CDR2 YFSETQ. J gave up 6 bases and V 7 bases, and 14 bases lay outside the gene matches. The CDR3 has 15 residues. The CDR3 DNA reads TGCGCCAGCTCTTGGCCTACAGGGGGGATCCCTGAAGCTTTCTTT. Protein: CASSWPTGGIPEAFF.

A remark on this clonotype: A junction end diverges from the germline sequence, so it may reflect a read error. V and J are TRBV7-7 and TRBJ2-5, with 10 bases aligning to TRBD2. Per germline, CDR1 SSHAT and CDR2 FNYEAQ (reference sequence). The CDR3 covers 15 residues. CDR3 protein: CASSQLAGRGETQYF. CDR3 sequence (DNA): TGTGCTAGCAGCCAACTAGCGGGAAGGGGGGAGACCCAGTACTTC.

The chain recombines TRBV6-1 with TRBJ1-1; D gene ambiguous. With the DNA end fitting TRBJ2-5 better, the J assignment may be wrong. This CDR3 spans 12 amino acids. Per germline, CDR1 MNHNS and CDR2 SASEGT. The CDR3 loop is CASSPLGETQYF. CDR3 nucleotide sequence: TGTGCCAGCAGCCCCCTCGGAGAGACCCAGTACTTC.

This clonotype appeared a single time. The DNA of the CDR3 is TGTGCCACCAGTGATTTGACTAGCGGGACCTACAATGAGCAGTTCTTC. Protein product: CATSDLTSGTYNEQFF. The chain uses TRBV24-1 and TRBJ2-5, with TRBD2 matching over 10 bases. Gene TRBJ2-1 matches the end of the DNA better, so the J call may be wrong. The CDR3 extends over 16 amino acids. Per germline, CDR1 KGHDR and CDR2 SFDVKD.

This clonotype was recorded once. The J gene is TRBJ2-2, the V gene TRBV7-3, with 10 positions matching TRBD1. V lost 6 bases and J lost 4; bases outside the gene matches: 2. Germline V gene sequence: CDR1 SGHTA, CDR2 FQGTGA. The CDR3 runs to 14 residues. CDR3 in amino acids: CASRRTGGTGELFF. CDR3 DNA sequence: TGTGCCAGCAGAAGGACAGGGGGCACCGGGGAGCTGTTTTTT.

The rearrangement uses TRBV28 and TRBJ2-5; D may be TRBD1 (6 bases). The J call may be faulty, since TRBJ2-1 better matches the DNA end. Germline CDR1 and CDR2: MDHEN and SYDVKM. The length of the CDR3 is 10 residues. The CDR3 nucleotides are TGTGCCAACAGGGTGGATGAGCAGTTCTTC. Residues: CANRVDEQFF.

Turning to this clonotype: One base away lies a much larger clone, so this may be a sequencing read error. The CDR3 reads CASSLGTSGYNEQYF. In DNA form, the CDR3 reads TGTGCCAGCAGCCTGGGGACTAGCGGTTACAATGAGCAGTACTTC. This rearrangement joins TRBV11-3 to TRBJ2-1; 11 bases are shared with TRBD2. The DNA end is more similar to TRBJ2-7, so the J call may be wrong. Germline V lookup: CDR1 SGHNT, CDR2 YENEEA. The CDR3 covers 15 residues.

Details on this clonotype: The conserved final phenylalanine or tryptophan is absent from the CDR3, which likely points to a read error. It is unclear where the CDR3 begins or ends on the DNA, so no DNA is shown, and the CDR3 is as TCRdb lists it. The J gene is TRBJ2-6, the V gene TRBV12-3 or TRBV12-4; TRBD2, the table's D call, was not compared with the DNA. The CDR3 sequence runs 18 residues, both termini included. The CDR3 sequence: CASSRPGGAAKNIQYFGA.

The chain employs TRBV28 and TRBJ2-7; 7 nucleotides line up with TRBD2. Near its end, the DNA agrees better with TRBJ2-5, so the J call may be wrong. The CDR3 has 15 residues. Germline assignment: CDR1 MDHEN and CDR2 SYDVKM. The CDR3, as DNA: TGTGCCAGCCGCGCCGGCGGGAGTGTCCAAGAGACCCAGTACTTC. Protein: CASRAGGSVQETQYF.

The chain is built from TRBV10-1 and TRBJ2-2, with D uncertain. This CDR3 comprises 14 residues. V was cut by 3 bases and J by 1 base, with 6 bases left in between. CDR1 and CDR2 from the germline V gene are WNHNN and SYGVQD (reference sequence). This CDR3 is CASSESGNTGELFF. The DNA for the CDR3 is TGCGCCAGCAGTGAATCGGGGAACACCGGGGAGCTGTTTTTT.

This clonotype counts as medium-sized (0.01 to 0.1%). At one boundary the junction diverges from the germline segment, which might be a read error. The chain links TRBV24-1 to TRBJ2-7, with a tentative D call TRBD2 (5 bases). Germline lookup yields CDR1 KGHDR and CDR2 SFDVKD. The CDR3 totals 15 residues. DNA of the CDR3: TGTGCCACCAGTGAAACCGGACTGACCTCCAACGAGCAGTACTTC. Translated: CATSETGLTSNEQYF.

Points on this clonotype: No conserved phenylalanine or tryptophan is present at the end of the CDR3, so a read error is the likely explanation. The limits of the CDR3 on the DNA are not certain, so only TCRdb's listed CDR3 is given. The CDR3 reads CASSLYSGTYNEQFFGP. The chain is built from TRBV7-2 and TRBJ1-6. The CDR3 is 17 residues long, counting both termini. Per the germline V gene, CDR1 is SGHTA and CDR2 is FQGNSA.

This chain uses TRBV7-4 with TRBJ2-4; D remains ambiguous. Gene TRBJ2-7 matches the end of the DNA better, so the J call may be wrong. Looked up from germline, CDR1 is SGHVT and CDR2 is SQSDAQ. This CDR3 region has 14 residues. This chain's CDR3 is CASSQRSSTYEQYF. Here the CDR3 DNA reads TGTGCCAGCAGCCAAAGGTCGTCAACCTACGAGCAGTACTTC.

The chain recombines TRBV5-1 with TRBJ1-2; D gene uncertain. The CDR3 runs to 14 residues. Deletions cut 0 bases from V and 8 bases from J, with 14 bases between. Germline V gene lookup returns CDR1 SGHRS and CDR2 YFSETQ. CDR3 loop: CASSLGVNLPGYTF. CDR3 coding DNA: TGCGCCAGCAGCTTGGGCGTAAACCTCCCGGGCTACACCTTC.

The chain has TRBV28 and TRBJ2-1; 8 bases align to TRBD2. V gave up 5 bases and J gave up 4 bases; unmatched junction bases: 4. This CDR3 has 14 amino acids. Germline CDR1 MDHEN, CDR2 SYDVKM. The CDR3 DNA follows: TGTGCCAGCAGTGGGTTAGCGGGGTACAATGAGCAGTTCTTC. Translation: CASSGLAGYNEQFF.

This rearrangement joins TRBV12-3 or TRBV12-4 to TRBJ2-3; 7 bases match TRBD2. V lost 3 bases, J lost 3 bases, and 18 bases stayed unmatched. The CDR3 has 19 amino acids. CDR3 nucleotide sequence: TGTGCCAGCAGTTTTACCCTCGGGGAGGCGGGAGTACTAACAGATACGCAGTATTTT. Residues: CASSFTLGEAGVLTDTQYF.

The rearrangement uses TRBV7-8 and TRBJ2-3; D gene ambiguous. The last part of the DNA fits TRBJ2-5 better; the J call may be wrong. CDR3 size: 15 residues. Per germline, CDR1 SGHVS and CDR2 FQNEAQ. DNA for the CDR3: TGTGCCAGCAGCTCACAGAGGTGGGTCAGAGCGACCCAGTACTTC. Protein: CASSSQRWVRATQYF.

This chain uses TRBV6-5 with TRBJ2-7; no clear D. The end of the DNA is better explained by TRBJ2-1, so the J call may be wrong. CDR1 MNHEY and CDR2 SVGAGI come from the germline V gene. CDR3 length equals 12 residues. The CDR3 is CASSDFRYEQFF. Here the CDR3 DNA reads TGTGCCAGCAGTGACTTCCGCTACGAGCAGTTCTTC.

V gene TRBV6-6 combines with J gene TRBJ2-5; weak D call: TRBD1 (5 bases). The end of the DNA fits TRBJ2-7 better, so the J call may be wrong. The CDR3 contains 13 residues. Germline-derived CDR1 and CDR2 are MNHNY and SVGAGI (reference sequence). Here the CDR3 reads CASSYQGTYEQYF. The CDR3 DNA reads TGTGCCAGCAGTTACCAGGGCACCTACGAGCAGTACTTC.

Details on this clonotype: Since a much larger clone is just one base distant, this may be a read error. The chain carries TRBV11-2 and TRBJ2-3; D may be TRBD2 (6 bases). The CDR3 length is 15 residues. The V gene's germline CDR1 is SGHAT and CDR2 FQNNGV. Trimming removed 3 bases at V and 14 bases at J, with 24 bases between. The CDR3 reads CASSFGSIIGGELYF. CDR3 coding DNA: TGTGCCAGCAGCTTCGGCAGCATTATAGGCGGGGAGCTGTATTTT.

This chain uses TRBV6-6 with TRBJ1-4; TRBD1 is a possible D gene (6 bases). Trimming left V 5 bases short and J 5 bases short, with 12 bases between. Germline lookup yields CDR1 MNHNY and CDR2 SVGAGI (reference sequence). The CDR3 has 14 residues. This CDR3 is CASSPGGRNEKLFF. CDR3 sequence (DNA): TGTGCCAGCAGTCCTGGGGGGCGGAATGAAAAACTGTTTTTT.

This clonotype has ten or more counts. Just one base apart from a much larger clone, this may be a read error. This CDR3 reads CASSLDHFSYNEQYF. Written as DNA, the CDR3 is TGTGCTAGCAGCTTAGACCACTTCTCCTACAATGAGCAGTACTTC. The chain has TRBV7-7 and TRBJ2-5; D gene uncertain. From germline, CDR1 is SSHAT and CDR2 FNYEAQ (reference sequence). This CDR3 has 15 residues.

The chain couples TRBV7-2 to TRBJ2-3, with 11 bases lining up with TRBD2. CDR3 length: 14 amino acids. The V segment lost 5 bases and the J segment 6 bases; nucleotides outside the gene matches: 4. From germline, CDR1 is SGHTA and CDR2 FQGNSA. The CDR3 loop reads CASSRLAGSDTQYF. CDR3 DNA: TGTGCCAGCAGCCGACTAGCGGGATCTGATACGCAGTATTTT.